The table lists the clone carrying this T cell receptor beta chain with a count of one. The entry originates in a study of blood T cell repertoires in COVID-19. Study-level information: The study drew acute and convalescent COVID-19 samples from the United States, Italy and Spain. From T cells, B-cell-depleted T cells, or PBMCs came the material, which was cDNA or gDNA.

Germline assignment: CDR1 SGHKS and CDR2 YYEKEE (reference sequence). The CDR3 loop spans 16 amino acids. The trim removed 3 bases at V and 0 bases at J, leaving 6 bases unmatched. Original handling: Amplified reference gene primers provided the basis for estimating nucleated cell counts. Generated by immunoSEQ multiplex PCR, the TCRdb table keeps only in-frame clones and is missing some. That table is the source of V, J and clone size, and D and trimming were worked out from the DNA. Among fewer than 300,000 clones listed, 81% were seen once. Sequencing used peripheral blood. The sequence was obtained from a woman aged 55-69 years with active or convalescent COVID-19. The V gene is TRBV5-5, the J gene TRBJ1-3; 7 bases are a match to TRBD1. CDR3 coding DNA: TGTGCCAGCAGCTACCAGGGGGGCAGCTCTGGAAACACCATATATTTT. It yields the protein CASSYQGGSSGNTIYF.